This is a list of T cell receptor beta chains from one sample in a study of blood T cell repertoires in COVID-19. Only in-frame clones appear in the TCRdb table, and some are missing; sequencing was by immunoSEQ multiplex PCR. Among hundreds of thousands of clones listed, about nine tenths were seen once. Specimen: PBMCs or T cells enriched from blood (not recorded which). Receptor source: a man aged 25-45 years who had recovered from COVID-19. The CDR3 runs from the conserved cysteine through the conserved F or W. The D gene is left open where the match is weak. Size is stated for part of the rows, as once, few or many counts, or as a class when the clone is expanded.

J gene	V gene	D gene	clone size	CDR3 protein	CDR3 DNA
TRBJ1-5	TRBV6-1	NA	NA	CASSEAGGKNQPQHF	TGTGCCAGCAGTGAAGCCGGGGGGAAAAATCAGCCCCAGCATTTT
TRBJ1-4	TRBV4-1	NA	NA	CASKGRAGADEKLFF	TGCGCCAGCAAGGGGAGGGCAGGGGCGGATGAAAAACTGTTTTTT
TRBJ2-1	TRBV10-1	TRBD1	NA	CASSWGTGGINEQFF	TGCGCCAGCTCTTGGGGGACAGGGGGAATCAATGAGCAGTTCTTC
TRBJ2-1	TRBV7-8	TRBD1	NA	CASSNRDRGRNEQFF	TGTGCCAGCAGCAACCGGGACAGGGGTAGGAATGAGCAGTTCTTC
TRBJ1-6	TRBV7-6	NA	once	CASSLGSSSYNSPLHF	TGTGCCAGCAGCTTAGGGTCGAGCTCCTATAATTCACCCCTCCACTTT
TRBJ2-2	TRBV7-9	NA	NA	CASSPDRTNTGELFF	TGTGCCAGCAGCCCAGACAGGACCAACACCGGGGAGCTGTTTTTT
TRBJ2-5	TRBV28	TRBD2	NA	CASSLLSRTSGSRETQYF	TGTGCCAGCAGTTTGCTCAGTAGGACTAGCGGGAGTAGAGAGACCCAGTACTTC
TRBJ1-1	TRBV19	NA	NA	CASSIQGLGTEAFF	TGTGCCAGTAGTATACAGGGGCTAGGGACTGAAGCTTTCTTT
TRBJ2-5	TRBV7-9	TRBD1	NA	CASSLGQGRAQYF	TGTGCCAGCAGCTTAGGACAGGGCCGGGCCCAGTACTTC
TRBJ1-2	TRBV27	TRBD1	NA	CASSLQGVEGYTF	TGTGCCAGCAGTTTACAGGGGGTAGAGGGCTACACCTTC
TRBJ1-5	TRBV2	NA	NA	CASSSTGQPQHF	TGTGCCAGCAGTAGTACGGGGCAGCCCCAGCATTTT
TRBJ1-1	TRBV2	NA	NA	CASSESRQNTEAFF	TGTGCCAGCAGTGAATCAAGACAGAACACTGAAGCTTTCTTT
TRBJ1-1	TRBV14	NA	NA	CASSFRGYTEAFF	TGTGCCAGCAGCTTCAGGGGATACACTGAAGCTTTCTTT
TRBJ2-1	TRBV11-2	TRBD2	NA	CASSFRLAGYNEQFF	TGTGCCAGCAGCTTTCGGCTAGCGGGATACAATGAGCAGTTCTTC
TRBJ2-7	TRBV6-2/TRBV6-3	NA	NA	CASSFSTSYEQYF	TGTGCCAGCAGTTTCAGTACCTCCTACGAGCAGTACTTC
TRBJ2-7	TRBV4-1	TRBD1	NA	CASSPLARDRGGEQYF	TGCGCCAGCAGCCCGCTGGCCCGGGACAGGGGCGGCGAGCAGTACTTC
TRBJ2-3	TRBV25-1	NA	NA	CASSGLDREGTDTQYF	TGTGCCAGCAGTGGCTTAGACAGGGAGGGCACAGATACGCAGTATTTT
TRBJ2-7	TRBV7-9	NA	NA	CASSSGQGPYEQYF	TGTGCCAGCAGCTCGGGTCAGGGGCCTTACGAGCAGTACTTC
TRBJ2-3	TRBV6-5	TRBD2	NA	CASSYSGRASTDTQYF	TGTGCCAGCAGTTACAGCGGGAGGGCTAGCACAGATACGCAGTATTTT
TRBJ2-5	TRBV7-2	TRBD2	once	CASSTSGGMETQYF	TGTGCCAGCAGTACTAGCGGGGGGATGGAGACCCAGTACTTC
TRBJ1-2	TRBV12-3/TRBV12-4	NA	NA	CASGIRGYGYTF	TGTGCCAGCGGCATCAGGGGCTATGGCTACACCTTC
TRBJ2-7	TRBV5-1	NA	NA	CASSVQGPDVDYEQYF	TGCGCCAGCAGCGTGCAGGGGCCCGATGTGGACTACGAGCAGTACTTC
TRBJ1-1	TRBV20-1	TRBD1	NA	CEGQANTEAFF	TGCGAGGGACAGGCGAACACTGAAGCTTTCTTT
TRBJ2-1	TRBV7-8	NA	NA	CASSPQTGHNEQFF	TGTGCCAGCAGCCCCCAGACAGGTCACAATGAGCAGTTCTTC
TRBJ1-1	TRBV27	NA	NA	CASSLSPGRNTEAFF	TGTGCCAGCAGTTTATCACCAGGCCGGAACACTGAAGCTTTCTTT